Each of the 8 T cell receptor beta chains below was sequenced from the same sample in a study of T cell repertoires in cytomegalovirus infection. Using its own MiXCR run on the reads, TCRdb lists one record per CDR3 protein. The table lists 600,000 to 800,000 distinct CDR3 sequences, roughly 24% of them singletons. Sequenced: CD8+ T cells from PBMCs. These receptors originate from a human donor in good health (CMV status not recorded). Some clones in this sample may be carry-over from other donors' samples.

In its sample, this clonotype was seen a few times. The J gene is TRBJ1-1, the V gene TRBV7-9; D possibly corresponds to TRBD1 (5 bases). The V end was cut by 10 bases, the J end by 0 bases, with 15 bases between. The CDR3 runs 14 residues. Germline CDR1 is SEHNR and CDR2 is FQNEAQ (reference sequence). The CDR3 reads CAILRDFMNTEAFF. The CDR3 nucleotides are TGTGCCATACTCAGGGATTTCATGAACACTGAAGCTTTCTTT.

V gene TRBV28 combines with J gene TRBJ1-2; D unclear. Germline V gene data show CDR1 as MDHEN and CDR2 as SYDVKM. The V end was cut by 2 bases, the J end by 5 bases, with 9 bases between. The CDR3 runs 13 residues. The CDR3 sequence: CASSLKGLYGYTF. The CDR3 bases are TGTGCCAGCAGTTTAAAGGGTTTATATGGCTACACCTTC.

The rearrangement joins TRBV10-3 to TRBJ2-2; 8 bases line up with TRBD2. The CDR3 is made up of 16 amino acids. Germline CDR1 is ENHRY and CDR2 is SYGVKD. V lost 7 bases and J lost 3; bases outside the gene matches: 10. The CDR3 bases are TGTGCCATCAACCGCCGGACTAGCAGAGACACCGGGGAGCTGTTTTTT. Amino acids: CAINRRTSRDTGELFF.

This clonotype was counted between two and nine times. This chain connects TRBV5-4 to TRBJ2-3, with a tentative D call TRBD1 (6 bases). This CDR3 has 16 residues. The V gene's germline CDR1 is SGHNT and CDR2 YYREEE (reference sequence). Trimming cost V 4 bases and J 0 bases, with 15 bases left between them. In DNA form, the CDR3 reads TGTGCCAGCAGCCAAGGACAGTTTGGGAGCACAGATACGCAGTATTTT. Protein product: CASSQGQFGSTDTQYF.

This clonotype was observed many times. The V and J genes are TRBV7-2 and TRBJ2-7; TRBD2 matches at 9 bases. J gave up 0 bases and V 1 base, and 10 bases lay outside the gene matches. Germline-derived CDR1 and CDR2 are SGHTA and FQGNSA. This CDR3 is 18 amino acids long. CDR3 residues: CASSLGNGLAGPSYEQYF. The DNA of the CDR3 is TGTGCCAGCAGCTTAGGAAACGGTCTAGCGGGGCCCTCCTACGAGCAGTACTTC.

The chain joins TRBV29-1 to TRBJ1-1, with D possibly matching TRBD1 (6 bases). Germline assignment: CDR1 SQVTM and CDR2 ANQGSEA. Trimming removed 6 bases at V and 4 bases at J, with 12 bases between. The CDR3 covers 12 residues. CDR3 loop: CSVTTGSTEAFF. In DNA, the CDR3 is TGCAGCGTGACAACAGGGAGCACTGAAGCTTTCTTT. Full variable domain (remainder filled in from reference TRBV29-1 and TRBJ1-1): SAVISQKPSRDICQRGTSLTIQCQVDSQVTMMFWYRQQPGQSLTLIATANQGSEATYESGFVIDKFPISRPNLTFSTLTVSNMSPEDSSIYLCSVTTGSTEAFFGQGTRLTVV.

The chain links TRBV7-9 to TRBJ2-4, with D uncertain. Germline V gene sequence: CDR1 SEHNR, CDR2 FQNEAQ (reference sequence). V was cut by 4 bases and J by 2 bases, with 12 bases left in between. The CDR3 sequence is 15 residues long. CDR3 in DNA: TGTGCCAGCAGCTCCGACAAAAACCCCAAAAACATTCAGTACTTC. Translated: CASSSDKNPKNIQYF.

This clonotype was observed a few times. The chain carries TRBV7-9 and TRBJ2-1, with 10 bases matching TRBD2. This CDR3 has 15 amino acids. CDR1 and CDR2 from the germline V gene are SEHNR and FQNEAQ (reference sequence). With 6 bases clipped from V and 9 bases from J, the junction kept 11 bases outside the gene matches. In nucleotides, the CDR3 is TGTGCCAGCAGGCCAAGGGTAGCGGGGGGTCCTGAGCAGTTCTTC. Protein product: CASRPRVAGGPEQFF.